One and the same sample provided the 7 T cell receptor beta chains below, sequenced in a study of blood T cell repertoires in COVID-19. TCRdb's copy holds only in-frame clones and misses some; the assay was immunoSEQ multiplex PCR. The data show some 300,000 clones, 85% to 90% seen once. Sequencing was done on a sample of peripheral blood. The receptors come from a woman in her forties or fifties with COVID-19, enrolled during active disease.

This clone was counted a few times. J is TRBJ2-7 and V is TRBV28; D gene uncertain. Germline loops: CDR1 MDHEN, CDR2 SYDVKM. Trimming removed 2 bases at V and 7 bases at J, with 12 bases between. The CDR3 is made up of 13 amino acids. In DNA, the CDR3 is TGTGCCAGCAGTTTAATAGATCGGAGAGAGCAGTACTTC. This gives the protein CASSLIDRREQYF.

This clone was detected only once. The chain carries TRBV5-1 and TRBJ2-1; 11 nucleotides align to TRBD2. With V trimmed by 3 bases and J by 2 bases, 4 bases remained unmatched. Germline V gives CDR1 SGHRS, CDR2 YFSETQ. The CDR3 spans 16 residues. The CDR3 spells CASSWGLAVTYNEQFF. CDR3 in DNA: TGCGCCAGCAGCTGGGGACTAGCGGTTACCTACAATGAGCAGTTCTTC.

This chain links TRBV11-2 with TRBJ1-6; possible D gene TRBD1, 6 bases. V gave up 7 bases and J gave up 9 bases, with 16 bases separating them. CDR3 length: 14 amino acids. The germline V gene has CDR1 SGHAT and CDR2 FQNNGV. The CDR3 is CASTPRGGPSPLHF. The DNA for the CDR3 is TGTGCCAGCACCCCGAGGGGGGGGCCTTCACCCCTCCACTTT.

This chain joins TRBV5-4 and TRBJ1-4, with D tentatively TRBD1 (6 bases). The CDR3 consists of 16 residues. The germline gives CDR1 SGHNT, CDR2 YYREEE (reference sequence). Trimming took 0 bases from V and 5 from J, leaving 14 bases between them. As DNA, the CDR3 is TGTGCCAGCAGCTTGGCGTTCGGGGGGGGCAATGAAAAACTGTTTTTT. It codes for CASSLAFGGGNEKLFF.

The genes are TRBV12-5 and TRBJ1-1; unclear D gene. The V gene lost 6 bases and the J gene lost 7 bases, with 15 bases spanning the gap. The CDR3 consists of 13 residues. From germline, CDR1 is LGHNT and CDR2 FRNRAP. The CDR3 sequence is CASGAGRRVEAFF. The CDR3 region has the DNA TGTGCTAGTGGGGCAGGTAGGAGGGTTGAAGCTTTCTTT.

V is TRBV30 and J is TRBJ2-5, with unresolved D. The V gene's germline CDR1 is GTSNPN and CDR2 SVGIG (reference sequence). This CDR3 is 15 amino acids long. With 5 bases removed from V and 0 bases from J, the gap between germline ends came to 16 bases. In DNA form, the CDR3 reads TGTGCCTGGGGCCCCCGATGGCCGTACCAAGAGACCCAGTACTTC. Amino acids: CAWGPRWPYQETQYF.

The V gene is TRBV30, the J gene TRBJ1-1; a weak D match, TRBD1 (5 bases). The CDR3 has 15 residues. The ends were cut back, 2 bases at V and 4 bases at J, with 17 bases in the middle. Germline V CDR1 and CDR2: GTSNPN, SVGIG (reference sequence). Written as DNA, the CDR3 is TGTGCCTGGAGTCGGGACTCGACTCGGACCACTGAAGCTTTCTTT. Encoded protein: CAWSRDSTRTTEAFF. The whole variable domain, filled in from reference TRBV30 and TRBJ1-1, reads SQTIHQWPATLVQPVGSPLSLECTVEGTSNPNLYWYRQAAGRGLQLLFYSVGIGQISSEVPQNLSASRPQDRQFILSSKKLLLSDSGFYLCAWSRDSTRTTEAFFGQGTRLTVV.